This T cell receptor (beta chain) was captured by sequencing in a study of identical twins (dated by TCRdb to 2015 to 2016). About the investigation overall: The study deep-sequenced TCR alpha and beta repertoires from monozygotic twins, unrelated adults of various ages and cord blood to test whether fetal clonotypes persist. Replicate twin experiments were performed at different times using different library preparation protocols to rule out contamination.

On this clonotype itself: No cognate antigen has been identified for it. No much larger clonotype is one base removed from it; base qualities were not supplied.

Every donor was a healthy Caucasian. Using Miltenyi CD45RO+ enrichment and human naive T-cell isolation kits, memory (CD45RO+) and naive T cells were isolated from PBMC. Results the study describes overall, beyond this receptor: Because the same donors could not be followed over many years, the conclusions relied on cross-sectional statistical analysis. Recombination models systematically underestimated out-of-frame TCR alpha sharing in monozygotic twins but agreed with sharing between unrelated individuals. Fewer insertions were carried by abundant cord blood beta clonotypes; a weaker similar trend was observed in young adult naive repertoires, while no such trend was observed in memory repertoires. Zero-insertion analyses could be partly confounded by invariant T cells such as MAIT and iNKT, although diverse VJ usage argued against such confounding for most clonotypes. Compared with coincidental sharing between unrelated individuals, an excess of low generation-probability sequences was observed among out-of-frame TCR alpha sequences shared between twins. A weaker excess of twin sharing was found in beta out-of-frame sequences because the signal-to-noise ratio was lowered by fewer shared sequences.

Libraries were constructed by 5' RACE. Reads for this sample came from an Illumina HiSeq 2000. A universal primer binding site was introduced by template switching, and a unique molecular identifier was present in the final cDNA, enabling accurate counting of TCR cDNA molecules. First-strand cDNA for TCR alpha and beta chains was synthesized from specific primers in the conserved constant-segment region. To control for contamination, every cDNA library carried two barcodes: a SMART-Mk sample barcode plus Illumina barcodes. TruSeq adapter sequences along with Illumina sample barcodes were introduced in two successive PCR steps. The TCR alpha and beta cDNA libraries were sequenced on the Illumina HiSeq platform using custom primers. Regarding the original processing steps: MiGEC processed the raw reads to extract unique molecular identifiers, while MiXCR was used to determine the CDR3 positions. For each individual, recombination models were inferred using an EM algorithm with the repgenHMM and IGoR tools. The tcR package in R was used for shared clonotype analysis, with sharing normalized by the product of cloneset sizes. Out-of-frame nonproductive sequences were analyzed to study raw recombination free of thymic and clonal selection effects. In-frame beta chains were kept once TCRdb had trimmed the public reads at Q25 with fastp and called clones with MiXCR. Each entry merges the rows of one CDR3 protein and shows their most common DNA and genes. Clone size and V and J calls follow TCRdb, not the original study. The sample table records approximately 240,000 distinct CDR3 sequences; about 14% of these occur just once. 7% to 9% of the sample is held by the ten biggest clonotypes.

The CDR3 contains 15 residues, cysteine and phenylalanine counted. Kept here is only the CDR3 DNA, which spans 45 bases and is read in frame from base 1. The germline V gene gives CDR1 as SGHVS and CDR2 as FQNEAQ. Trimming costs V 5 bases and J 1 base, and their ends lie 14 bases apart. Rearrangement joined TRBV7-8 to TRBJ1-1; the D region possibly corresponds to TRBD1 (6 bases align). Sample: memory (CD45RO+) T cells sorted from blood. Taken with the paper, the label for cell subset or site translates to: CD45RO+ enriched T cells. The sequence came from a woman aged 18-30 years in good health. The CDR3 corresponds to CASSAHRAGNTEAFF. The sequence in DNA is TGTGCCAGCAGCGCCCACAGGGCGGGGAACACTGAAGCTTTCTTT.